This is a list of T cell receptor beta chains from one sample in a study of human T cells and chemical hapten exposure. One entry per CDR3 protein, called by TCRdb with MiXCR from the RACE reads. The sample shows 65,000 to 90,000 distinct CDR3 sequences, approximately 6.6% of them seen only once. Specimen: whole blood, collected in connection with sensitization to the hapten diphenylcyclopropenone (DPC). These receptors all come from a woman between 25 and 40 years old with alopecia areata. Some clones in this sample may be carry-over from other donors' samples. Both conserved end residues are part of each CDR3. D genes are given only for firm matches. Expanded clones are given a class, and other clones once, few, many or no size at all.

NA,NA,15,TRBV23-1,TRBJ1-2,CASSQYQGSSRGYTF,TGCGCCAGCAGTCAGTATCAGGGTTCGAGTCGTGGCTACACCTTC
NA,few,14,TRBV19,TRBJ1-1,CASTANPQGTEAFF,TGTGCCAGTACCGCGAATCCTCAGGGCACTGAAGCTTTCTTT
NA,many,15,TRBV5-1,TRBJ1-4,CASSIARQPNEKLFF,TGCGCCAGCAGCATTGCAAGACAACCTAATGAAAAACTGTTTTTT
NA,many,13,TRBV30,TRBJ2-7,CAQTTTESYEQYF,TGTGCCCAAACTACAACTGAATCCTACGAGCAGTACTTC
TRBD1,NA,15,TRBV2,TRBJ1-5,CAGTSSGQGNQPQHF,TGTGCCGGCACTTCCTCAGGACAGGGCAATCAGCCCCAGCATTTT
NA,many,16,TRBV6-1,TRBJ2-1,CASSEAPGGTYNEQFF,TGTGCCAGCAGTGAAGCACCTGGCGGCACTTACAATGAGCAGTTCTTC
NA,NA,15,TRBV14,TRBJ1-5,CASSQVTVPGQPQHF,TGTGCCAGCAGCCAAGTAACGGTTCCCGGTCAGCCCCAGCATTTT
TRBD1,many,18,TRBV15,TRBJ1-1,CATSGLGQGQFLNTEAFF,TGTGCCACCAGCGGCCTGGGACAGGGTCAATTCCTTAACACTGAAGCTTTCTTT
TRBD1,NA,16,TRBV9,TRBJ2-3,CASSVATGMGTDTQYF,TGTGCCAGCAGCGTAGCGACAGGGATGGGCACAGATACGCAGTATTTT
NA,many,16,TRBV6-5,TRBJ1-2,CASSYFSAAGSVGYTF,TGTGCCAGCAGTTACTTCTCGGCAGCTGGATCAGTTGGCTACACCTTC
NA,NA,15,TRBV7-6,TRBJ1-6,CASSLGLGTNSPLHF,TGTGCCAGCAGCTTAGGGTTAGGCACTAATTCACCCCTCCACTTT
NA,few,15,TRBV7-9,TRBJ2-3,CASSLALRGTDTQYF,TGTGCCAGCAGCTTAGCGCTGAGGGGAACAGATACGCAGTATTTT
NA,many,15,TRBV27,TRBJ1-6,CASSELPSSNSPLHF,TGTGCCAGCAGTGAACTGCCAAGTTCTAATTCACCCCTCCACTTT
TRBD1,many,16,TRBV3-1,TRBJ2-2,CASSQRTGISFGELFF,TGTGCCAGCAGCCAACGGACAGGGATTTCGTTCGGGGAGCTGTTTTTT
NA,NA,15,TRBV2,TRBJ1-5,CASSFMGGGMQPQHF,TGTGCCAGCAGTTTTATGGGGGGCGGGATGCAGCCCCAGCATTTT
NA,NA,15,TRBV7-3,TRBJ1-6,CASSLEDAQRSPLNF,TGTGCCAGCAGCTTGGAGGACGCTCAGAGGTCACCCCTCAACTTT
NA,few,19,TRBV21-1,TRBJ2-1,CASSKVLGLGQGRHNEQFF,TGTGCCAGCAGCAAAGTCCTGGGTCTAGGTCAAGGCCGGCACAATGAGCAGTTCTTC
TRBD1,few,14,TRBV24-1,TRBJ2-3,CATSDRVGTDTQYF,TGTGCCACCTCAGACAGGGTCGGCACAGATACGCAGTATTTT
NA,many,16,TRBV3-1,TRBJ2-2,CASRPQGPGVTGELFF,TGTGCCAGCAGACCACAGGGACCAGGGGTCACCGGGGAGCTGTTTTTT
TRBD1,many,16,TRBV5-1,TRBJ1-5,CASSQGDGAPGQPQHF,TGCGCCAGCAGCCAGGGGGACGGTGCCCCGGGCCAGCCCCAGCATTTT
NA,many,13,TRBV20-1,TRBJ1-5,CSASRDSNQPQHF,TGCAGTGCTAGCCGAGATAGCAATCAGCCCCAGCATTTT
NA,many,17,TRBV25-1,TRBJ2-1,CASSESASPASYNEQFF,TGTGCCAGCAGTGAATCCGCTAGCCCCGCATCCTACAATGAGCAGTTCTTC
NA,few,16,TRBV7-8,TRBJ1-3,CASSLVRRSSGNTIYF,TGTGCCAGCAGCTTAGTTAGGAGAAGCTCTGGAAACACCATATATTTT
TRBD2,many,13,TRBV29-1,TRBJ2-1,CSVDSSGWNEQFF,TGCAGCGTTGACTCTAGCGGGTGGAATGAGCAGTTCTTC
TRBD1,few,13,TRBV6-1,TRBJ1-2,CASQWTGSLGYTF,TGTGCCAGCCAATGGACAGGGTCGTTGGGCTACACCTTC
NA,many,14,TRBV6-5,TRBJ2-7,CASSYRPGRYEQYF,TGTGCCAGCAGTTACCGACCGGGGCGTTACGAGCAGTACTTC
NA,many,11,TRBV20-1,TRBJ1-1,CSGMMNTEAFF,TGCAGTGGTATGATGAACACTGAAGCTTTCTTT
TRBD2,NA,16,TRBV6-5,TRBJ2-3,CASGKERGHGTDTQYF,TGTGCCAGCGGAAAAGAGCGGGGGCACGGGACAGATACGCAGTATTTT
NA,many,13,TRBV20-1,TRBJ1-4,CSARGQEWEKLFF,TGCAGTGCTAGAGGCCAGGAGTGGGAAAAACTGTTTTTT
TRBD1,many,17,TRBV7-3,TRBJ1-5,CASSSRSGTGGRQPQHF,TGTGCCAGCAGCTCAAGATCCGGGACAGGGGGTCGTCAGCCCCAGCATTTT
TRBD1,NA,14,TRBV7-3,TRBJ1-2,CASSSLDRDYGYTF,TGTGCCAGCAGTTCCCTAGACAGGGACTATGGCTACACCTTC
TRBD1,NA,16,TRBV7-9,TRBJ1-2,CASSLSGTGDNYGYTF,TGTGCCAGCAGCTTGTCCGGGACAGGGGATAACTATGGCTACACCTTC
NA,many,18,TRBV4-1,TRBJ2-5,CASSQVVHGQGGGETQYF,TGCGCCAGCAGCCAAGTGGTCCATGGACAGGGCGGGGGGGAGACCCAGTACTTC
NA,many,15,TRBV24-1,TRBJ2-1,CATSEGGFSYNEQFF,TGTGCCACCAGTGAGGGCGGGTTTTCCTACAATGAGCAGTTCTTC
NA,NA,13,TRBV29-1,TRBJ1-1,CSAAGSSITEAFF,TGCAGCGCCGCCGGGTCCAGCATCACTGAAGCTTTCTTT
NA,few,14,TRBV2,TRBJ1-2,CASSSQGPIYGYTF,TGTGCCAGCAGTAGCCAAGGGCCAATCTATGGCTACACCTTC
NA,many,11,TRBV20-1,TRBJ2-7,CSATPGYEQYF,TGCAGTGCTACCCCGGGGTACGAGCAGTACTTC
NA,many,12,TRBV2,TRBJ2-3,CASSVQTDTQYF,TGTGCCAGCAGTGTACAAACAGATACGCAGTATTTT
NA,many,16,TRBV27,TRBJ2-7,CASSTFGTDLAAEQYF,TGTGCCAGCAGTACATTTGGGACGGACCTGGCCGCAGAGCAGTACTTC
NA,many,11,TRBV23-1,TRBJ1-5,CASSQGEPQHF,TGCGCCAGCAGTCAGGGAGAGCCCCAGCATTTT
TRBD1,few,15,TRBV12-3/TRBV12-4,TRBJ2-2,CASSLRQGGTGELFF,TGTGCCAGCAGTTTAAGACAGGGGGGCACCGGGGAGCTGTTTTTT
TRBD1,many,16,TRBV12-3/TRBV12-4,TRBJ1-3,CASSFRQGPSGNTIYF,TGTGCCAGCAGTTTCCGACAGGGCCCCTCTGGAAACACCATATATTTT
NA,NA,16,TRBV5-1,TRBJ1-1,CASSLEIPGRGTEAFF,TGCGCCAGCAGCTTGGAGATTCCAGGGAGAGGCACTGAAGCTTTCTTT
NA,few,13,TRBV6-5,TRBJ1-1,CASSYEPGHEAFF,TGTGCCAGCAGTTACGAGCCGGGACATGAAGCTTTCTTT
TRBD2,many,17,TRBV12-3/TRBV12-4,TRBJ2-3,CASSSISLAAITDTQYF,TGTGCCAGCAGTTCTATCTCACTAGCGGCGATCACAGATACGCAGTATTTT
NA,many,15,TRBV20-1,TRBJ1-5,CSARARQGSNQPQHF,TGCAGTGCTAGAGCCCGCCAGGGTAGCAATCAGCCCCAGCATTTT
NA,many,14,TRBV20-1,TRBJ1-6,CSASLGQPNSPLHF,TGCAGTGCTAGTTTAGGCCAGCCTAATTCACCCCTCCACTTT
NA,many,14,TRBV6-1,TRBJ1-5,CASSETRVYQPQHF,TGTGCCAGCAGTGAAACCAGAGTTTATCAGCCCCAGCATTTT
NA,many,14,TRBV29-1,TRBJ1-6,CSAGDVGANSPLHF,TGCAGCGCTGGAGATGTAGGGGCCAATTCACCCCTCCACTTT
NA,few,12,TRBV29-1,TRBJ2-3,CSLRGAVDTQYF,TGCAGCCTGCGAGGCGCTGTAGATACGCAGTATTTT
NA,many,13,TRBV7-2,TRBJ1-5,CASSSQHHQPQHF,TGTGCCAGCAGCTCCCAGCACCATCAGCCCCAGCATTTT
NA,NA,15,TRBV6-1,TRBJ1-2,CASSDVWQGWDGYTF,TGTGCCAGCAGTGACGTCTGGCAGGGATGGGATGGCTACACCTTC
TRBD1,many,15,TRBV10-3,TRBJ2-7,CAMARTGGAYYEQYF,TGTGCCATGGCGAGGACAGGGGGCGCCTACTACGAGCAGTACTTC
NA,many,14,TRBV7-2,TRBJ2-3,CASSLGGRDATQYF,TGTGCCAGCAGCTTAGGGGGACGGGATGCTACGCAGTATTTT
NA,few,15,TRBV6-1,TRBJ2-7,CASSEFYRSSYEQYF,TGTGCCAGCAGTGAATTCTACAGGTCCTCCTACGAGCAGTACTTC
NA,NA,13,TRBV6-5,TRBJ1-1,CASRRIRNTEAFF,TGTGCCAGCAGGAGGATCAGGAACACTGAAGCTTTCTTT
NA,few,14,TRBV2,TRBJ1-5,CASSGLTSNQPQHF,TGTGCCAGCAGTGGGTTAACTAGCAATCAGCCCCAGCATTTT
NA,few,13,TRBV18,TRBJ1-5,CASSGQDGQPQHF,TGTGCCAGCTCAGGACAAGATGGGCAGCCCCAGCATTTT
NA,many,14,TRBV27,TRBJ1-3,CASSPRGSGNTIYF,TGTGCCAGCAGTCCCCGTGGGTCTGGAAACACCATATATTTT
NA,few,17,TRBV6-1,TRBJ1-1,CASIPGQYPKRNTEAFF,TGTGCCAGCATCCCCGGCCAGTATCCAAAGAGGAACACTGAAGCTTTCTTT